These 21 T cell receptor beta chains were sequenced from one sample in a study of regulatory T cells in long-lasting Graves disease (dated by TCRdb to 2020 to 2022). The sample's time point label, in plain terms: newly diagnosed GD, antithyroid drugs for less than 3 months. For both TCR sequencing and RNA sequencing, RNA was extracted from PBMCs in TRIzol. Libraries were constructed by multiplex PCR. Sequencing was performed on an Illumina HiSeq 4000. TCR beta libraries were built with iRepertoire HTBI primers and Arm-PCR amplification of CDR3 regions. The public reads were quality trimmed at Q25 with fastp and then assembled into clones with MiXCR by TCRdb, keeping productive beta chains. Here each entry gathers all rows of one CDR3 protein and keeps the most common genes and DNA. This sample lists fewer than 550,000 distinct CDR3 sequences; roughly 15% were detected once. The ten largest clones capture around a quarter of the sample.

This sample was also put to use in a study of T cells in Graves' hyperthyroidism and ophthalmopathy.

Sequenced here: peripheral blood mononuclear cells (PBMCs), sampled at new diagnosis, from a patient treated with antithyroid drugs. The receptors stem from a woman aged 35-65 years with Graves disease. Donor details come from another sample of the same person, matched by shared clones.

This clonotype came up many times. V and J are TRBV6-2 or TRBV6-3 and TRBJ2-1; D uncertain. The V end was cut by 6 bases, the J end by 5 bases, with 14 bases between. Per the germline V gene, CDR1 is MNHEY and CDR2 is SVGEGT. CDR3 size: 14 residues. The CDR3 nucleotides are TGTGCCAGCAGACCCGGGCCAGCGAACAATGAGCAGTTCTTC. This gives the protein CASRPGPANNEQFF.

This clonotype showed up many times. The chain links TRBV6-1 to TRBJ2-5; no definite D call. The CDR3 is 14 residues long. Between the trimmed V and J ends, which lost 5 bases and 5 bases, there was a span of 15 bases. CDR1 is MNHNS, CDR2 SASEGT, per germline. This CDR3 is CASSQHAATETQYF. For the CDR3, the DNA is TGTGCCAGCAGTCAGCACGCGGCTACGGAGACCCAGTACTTC.

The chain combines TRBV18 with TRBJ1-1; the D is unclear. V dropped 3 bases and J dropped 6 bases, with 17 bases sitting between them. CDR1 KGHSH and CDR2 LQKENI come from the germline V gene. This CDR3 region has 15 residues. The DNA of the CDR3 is TGTGCCAGCTCACCCCTACCAACCCGCGGGCCTGAAGCTTTCTTT. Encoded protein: CASSPLPTRGPEAFF.

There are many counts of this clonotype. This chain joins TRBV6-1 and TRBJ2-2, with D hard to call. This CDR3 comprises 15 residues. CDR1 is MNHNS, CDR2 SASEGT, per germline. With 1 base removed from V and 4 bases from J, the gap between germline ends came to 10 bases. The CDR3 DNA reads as TGTGCCAGCAGTGAAGAGTATGGCAGCACCGGGGAGCTGTTTTTT. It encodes CASSEEYGSTGELFF.

CDR3 nucleotides: TGCAGTGCCCTGAGTTCGGGGCGTGGCTACACCTTC. It translates to CSALSSGRGYTF. The genes are TRBV20-1 and TRBJ1-2, with D perhaps TRBD1 (5 bases). V dropped 6 bases and J dropped 7 bases, with 15 bases sitting between them. This CDR3 region has 12 residues. Per the germline V gene, CDR1 is DFQATT and CDR2 is SNEGSKA (reference sequence).

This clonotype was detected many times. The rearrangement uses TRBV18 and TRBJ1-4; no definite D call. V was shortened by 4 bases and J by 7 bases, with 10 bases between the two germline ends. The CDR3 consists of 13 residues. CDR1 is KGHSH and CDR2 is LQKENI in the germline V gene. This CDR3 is CASSREAGEKLFF. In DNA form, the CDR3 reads TGTGCCAGCTCACGAGAGGCCGGTGAAAAACTGTTTTTT.

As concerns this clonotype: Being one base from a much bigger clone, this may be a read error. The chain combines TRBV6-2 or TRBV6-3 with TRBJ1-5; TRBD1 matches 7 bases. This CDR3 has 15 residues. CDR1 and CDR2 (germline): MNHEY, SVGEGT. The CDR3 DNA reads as TGTGCCAGCATTGAACAGGGGTATAGCGATCAGCCCCAGCATTTT. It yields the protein CASIEQGYSDQPQHF.

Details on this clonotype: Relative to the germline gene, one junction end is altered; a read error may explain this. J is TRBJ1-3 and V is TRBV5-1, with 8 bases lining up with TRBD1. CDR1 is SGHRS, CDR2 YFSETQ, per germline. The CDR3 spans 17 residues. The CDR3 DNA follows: TGCGCCAGCGGCTTGTACTGGACAGGGTCCTCTGGAAACACCATATATTTT. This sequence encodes CASGLYWTGSSGNTIYF.

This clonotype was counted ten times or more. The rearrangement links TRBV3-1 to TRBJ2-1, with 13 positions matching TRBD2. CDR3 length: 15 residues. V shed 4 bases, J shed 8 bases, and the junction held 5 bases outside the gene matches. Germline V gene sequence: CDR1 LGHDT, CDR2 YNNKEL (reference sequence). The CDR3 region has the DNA TGTGCCAGCAGCCCTACTAGCGGGGGGGCCCATGAGCAGTTCTTC. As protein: CASSPTSGGAHEQFF.

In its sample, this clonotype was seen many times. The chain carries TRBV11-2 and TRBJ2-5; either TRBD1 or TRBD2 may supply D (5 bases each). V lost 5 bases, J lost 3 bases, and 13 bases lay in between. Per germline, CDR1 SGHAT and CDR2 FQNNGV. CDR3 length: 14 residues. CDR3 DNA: TGTGCCAGCAGCCCCGGGACGGTAAAAGAGACCCAGTACTTC. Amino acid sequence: CASSPGTVKETQYF.

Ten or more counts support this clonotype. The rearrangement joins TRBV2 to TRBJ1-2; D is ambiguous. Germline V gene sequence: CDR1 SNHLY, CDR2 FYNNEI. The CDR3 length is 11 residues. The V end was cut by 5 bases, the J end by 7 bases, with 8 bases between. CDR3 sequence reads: CASSLDLGYTF. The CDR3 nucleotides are TGTGCCAGCAGTTTAGATCTTGGCTACACCTTC.

The CDR3 here is CASSITIGGPSRHEQYF. The CDR3 DNA is TGTGCCAGTAGTATCACCATTGGAGGGCCTTCACGTCACGAGCAGTACTTC. The rearrangement uses TRBV19 and TRBJ2-7; TRBD2 is a possible D gene (6 bases). Germline values: CDR1 LNHDA, CDR2 SQIVND (reference sequence). With 3 bases removed from V and 5 bases from J, the gap between germline ends came to 23 bases. This CDR3 region has 17 residues.

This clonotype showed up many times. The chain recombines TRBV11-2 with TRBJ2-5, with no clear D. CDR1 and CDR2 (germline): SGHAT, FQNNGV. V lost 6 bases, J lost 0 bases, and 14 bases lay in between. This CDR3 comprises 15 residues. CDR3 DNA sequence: TGTGCCAGCAGTCCGCACGGGCGCGACCAAGAGACCCAGTACTTC. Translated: CASSPHGRDQETQYF.

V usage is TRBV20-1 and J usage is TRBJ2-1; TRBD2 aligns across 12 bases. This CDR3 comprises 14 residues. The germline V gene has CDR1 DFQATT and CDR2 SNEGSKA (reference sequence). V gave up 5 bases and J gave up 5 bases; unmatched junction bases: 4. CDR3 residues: CSAPGLAGDNEQFF. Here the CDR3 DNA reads TGCAGTGCTCCGGGACTAGCGGGTGACAATGAGCAGTTCTTC.

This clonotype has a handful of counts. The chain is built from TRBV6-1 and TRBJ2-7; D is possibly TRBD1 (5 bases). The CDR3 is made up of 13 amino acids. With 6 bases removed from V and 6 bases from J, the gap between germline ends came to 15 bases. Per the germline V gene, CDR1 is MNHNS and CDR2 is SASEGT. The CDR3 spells CASRNSGPSEQYF. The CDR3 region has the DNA TGTGCCAGCAGGAACTCAGGGCCCTCCGAGCAGTACTTC.

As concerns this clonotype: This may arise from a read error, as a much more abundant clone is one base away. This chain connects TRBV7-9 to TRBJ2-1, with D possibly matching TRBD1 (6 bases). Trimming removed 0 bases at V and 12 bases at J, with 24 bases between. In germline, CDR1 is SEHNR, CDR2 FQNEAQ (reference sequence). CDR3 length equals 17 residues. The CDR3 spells CASSLARPGHRVDGQFF. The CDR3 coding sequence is TGTGCCAGCAGCTTAGCTCGACCGGGACATAGGGTAGATGGGCAGTTCTTC.

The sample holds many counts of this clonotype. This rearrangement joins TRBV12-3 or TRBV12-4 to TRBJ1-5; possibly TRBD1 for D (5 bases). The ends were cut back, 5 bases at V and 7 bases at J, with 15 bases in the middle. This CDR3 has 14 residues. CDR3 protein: CASSAGGNEQPQHF. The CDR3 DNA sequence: TGTGCCAGCAGTGCCGGGGGGAACGAGCAGCCCCAGCATTTT.

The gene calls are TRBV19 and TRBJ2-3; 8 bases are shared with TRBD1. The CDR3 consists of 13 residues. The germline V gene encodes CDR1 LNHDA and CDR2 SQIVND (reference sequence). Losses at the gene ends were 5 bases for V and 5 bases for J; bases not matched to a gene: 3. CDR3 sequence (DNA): TGTGCCAGTAGTGTCGACAGGGGAGATACGCAGTATTTT. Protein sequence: CASSVDRGDTQYF.

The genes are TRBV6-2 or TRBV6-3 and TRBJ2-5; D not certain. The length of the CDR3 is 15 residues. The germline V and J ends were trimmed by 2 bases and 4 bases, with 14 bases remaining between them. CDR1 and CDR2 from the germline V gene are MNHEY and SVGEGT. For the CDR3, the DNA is TGTGCCAGCAGTTACGTCTCACCCCGCGGAGAGACCCAGTACTTC. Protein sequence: CASSYVSPRGETQYF.

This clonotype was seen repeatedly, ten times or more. CDR3 sequence reads: CASRLTGGGTEAFF. The DNA for the CDR3 is TGTGCCAGCAGACTTACAGGGGGAGGGACTGAAGCTTTCTTT. The chain uses TRBV27 and TRBJ1-1, with 8 bases aligning to TRBD1. CDR1 is MNHEY and CDR2 is SMNVEV in the germline V gene (reference sequence). The CDR3 loop spans 14 amino acids. Losses at the gene ends were 6 bases for V and 5 bases for J; bases not matched to a gene: 8.

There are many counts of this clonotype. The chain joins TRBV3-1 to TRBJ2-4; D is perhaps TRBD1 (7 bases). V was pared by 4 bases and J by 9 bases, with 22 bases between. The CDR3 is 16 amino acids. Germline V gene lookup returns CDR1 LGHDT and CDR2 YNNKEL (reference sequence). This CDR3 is CASSLHGGGRDSIQYF. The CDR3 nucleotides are TGTGCCAGCAGCCTTCATGGAGGGGGCAGGGATTCCATTCAGTACTTC.